This record concerns one TCR beta chain sequence. Its antigen is not identified. This specimen belongs to a study of cytotoxic CD8 clonotypes in ibrutinib-treated CLL. About the research overall: The patients, around 12 relapsed/refractory and approximately 14 treatment-naive, included approximately 18 who were IGHV unmutated.

The study, taken as a whole, reports: Sustained-remission and progressing patients were not sampled at matched times. Baseline-level clonality went beyond age-matched healthy donors and moved in step with circulating CD8+ T-cell counts.

The data were produced by immunoSEQ multiplex PCR, yet TCRdb's version contains in-frame clones alone and is incomplete. The sample has some 80,000 clones; around 75% are singletons. The receptor's source is a human donor with chronic lymphocytic leukemia. The material sequenced was PBMCs, taken after 12 months of ibrutinib treatment.

The CDR3 is CASSPTKGSTEAFF. CDR3 DNA sequence: TGTGCCAGCAGCCCCACCAAAGGATCGACTGAAGCTTTCTTT. The V gene is TRBV11-2, the J gene TRBJ1-1; no firm D call. Germline V lookup: CDR1 SGHAT, CDR2 FQNNGV. This CDR3 contains 14 residues. Trimming removed 5 bases from V and 5 bases from J, with 15 bases in between.